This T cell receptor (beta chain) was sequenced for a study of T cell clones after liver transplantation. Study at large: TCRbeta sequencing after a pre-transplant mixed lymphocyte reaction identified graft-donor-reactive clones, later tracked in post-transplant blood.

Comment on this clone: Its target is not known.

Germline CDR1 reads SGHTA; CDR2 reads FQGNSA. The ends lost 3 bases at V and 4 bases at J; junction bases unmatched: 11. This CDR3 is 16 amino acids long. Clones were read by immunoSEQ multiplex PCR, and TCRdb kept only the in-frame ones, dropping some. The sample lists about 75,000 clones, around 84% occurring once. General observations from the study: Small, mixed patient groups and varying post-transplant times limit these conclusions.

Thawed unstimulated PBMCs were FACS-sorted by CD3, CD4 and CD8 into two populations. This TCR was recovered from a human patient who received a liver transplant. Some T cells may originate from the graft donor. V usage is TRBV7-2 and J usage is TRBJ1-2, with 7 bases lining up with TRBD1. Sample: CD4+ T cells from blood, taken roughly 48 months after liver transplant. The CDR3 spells CASSFHRDSIFYGYTF. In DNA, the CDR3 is TGTGCCAGCAGCTTCCACCGGGACAGTATTTTCTATGGCTACACCTTC.